This TCR beta chain was captured by sequencing in a study of blood T cell repertoires in COVID-19. TCRdb's table, derived via immunoSEQ multiplex PCR, lists solely in-frame clones and lacks some. The table lists about 140,000 clones, around four fifths of them singletons. V lost 7 bases and J 2 bases, leaving 15 bases between the germline ends. This CDR3 is built from 15 residues. The germline CDR1 and CDR2 sequences are KGHDR and SFDVKD. This receptor was identified in a man in his fifties or sixties who had recovered from COVID-19. V usage is TRBV24-1 and J usage is TRBJ2-3; possibly TRBD2 for D (6 bases). The sequencing input was peripheral blood. The DNA for the CDR3 is TGTGCCACCAGCGGGACCGGGAGAATCACAGATACGCAGTATTTT. Translating it yields CATSGTGRITDTQYF.